These 27 T cell receptor beta chains were all obtained from the same sample, sequenced in a study of blood T cell repertoires in COVID-19. The data were produced by immunoSEQ multiplex PCR, yet TCRdb's version contains in-frame clones alone and is incomplete. This sample has some 170,000 clones, with roughly 82% found just once. What was sequenced was PBMCs or T cells enriched from blood (not recorded which). The receptors were gathered from a man aged 45-65 years who had recovered from COVID-19.

The chain couples TRBV10-3 to TRBJ1-3, with D possibly matching TRBD1 (5 bases). Germline V gene lookup returns CDR1 ENHRY and CDR2 SYGVKD. The CDR3 is made up of 13 amino acids. V lost 6 bases and J lost 4, with 10 bases in between. This chain's CDR3 is CAISGGLGNTIYF. CDR3 DNA sequence: TGTGCCATCAGCGGGGGGTTGGGAAACACCATATATTTT.

V and J are TRBV2 and TRBJ1-6; TRBD1 matches at 7 bases. CDR3 length: 16 amino acids. Trimming at V came to 10 bases and at J to 4 bases, leaving 13 bases not matched to a gene. Germline values: CDR1 SNHLY, CDR2 FYNNEI. The CDR3 loop is CAIPMRQGAYNSPLHF. CDR3 nucleotides: TGTGCCATCCCGATGCGACAGGGCGCTTATAATTCACCCCTCCACTTT.

This clone turned up a few times. The rearrangement uses TRBV7-2 and TRBJ2-5; 14 positions match TRBD2. This CDR3 comprises 18 residues. The V gene's germline CDR1 is SGHTA and CDR2 FQGNSA. The junction had 8 bases not matched to a gene; V was cut back by 1 base and J by 4 bases. CDR3 DNA sequence: TGTGCCAGCAGCTTAGGACTAGCGGGGGGGCGTTTGCGAGAGACCCAGTACTTC. Its translation: CASSLGLAGGRLRETQYF.

The genes are TRBV12-3 or TRBV12-4 and TRBJ1-2, with 9 bases fitting TRBD1. J lost 7 bases, V lost 6 bases, and 6 bases had no gene match. The length of the CDR3 is 13 residues. CDR3 DNA: TGTGCCAGCAGCCGGGGACAGGGCGGTGGCTACACCTTC. Translated: CASSRGQGGGYTF.

V usage is TRBV4-1 and J usage is TRBJ1-2; D unresolved. The CDR3 loop spans 15 amino acids. V gave up 1 base and J gave up 4 bases, with 13 bases separating them. CDR1 is MGHRA, CDR2 YSYEKL, per germline. The DNA of the CDR3 is TGCGCCAGCAGCCAAGGTTTTGTTGAGGGCTATGGCTACACCTTC. Translation: CASSQGFVEGYGYTF.

The chain joins TRBV5-4 to TRBJ2-3; D may be TRBD2 (5 bases). The CDR3 is made up of 16 amino acids. V lost 4 bases and J lost 4, with 19 bases in between. The germline V gene has CDR1 SGHNT and CDR2 YYREEE (reference sequence). For the CDR3, the DNA is TGTGCCAGCAGCCCGCTTAATAGCGATTTCCCAGATACGCAGTATTTT. Its protein product is CASSPLNSDFPDTQYF.

The chain couples TRBV27 to TRBJ1-4, with 10 bases lining up with TRBD1. The CDR3 sequence is 18 residues long. Trimming removed 5 bases from V and 11 bases from J; junction bases left unmatched: 20. Germline CDR1 and CDR2: MNHEY and SMNVEV (reference sequence). CDR3 bases: TGTGCCAGCAGTACAACCGGGACAGGGGCGACTAGGGGCGGGAAACTGTTTTTT. Its translation is CASSTTGTGATRGGKLFF.

A single count supports this clone. The rearrangement joins TRBV27 to TRBJ1-2; maybe TRBD1 (5 bases). V lost 2 bases to trimming and J lost 5 bases, with 15 bases between them. There are 15 residues in the CDR3. In germline, CDR1 is MNHEY, CDR2 SMNVEV (reference sequence). The CDR3 bases are TGTGCCAGCAGTTTAAATTCACGGGGGGGTTATGGCTACACCTTC. The encoded protein is CASSLNSRGGYGYTF.

The chain joins TRBV5-1 to TRBJ2-1; D is perhaps TRBD1 (5 bases). There are 14 residues in the CDR3. Germline lookup yields CDR1 SGHRS and CDR2 YFSETQ. Trimming left V 4 bases short and J 4 bases short, with 12 bases between. The CDR3 here is CASSPSGNYNEQFF. The CDR3 DNA reads as TGCGCCAGCAGCCCATCAGGGAATTACAATGAGCAGTTCTTC. Full variable domain (remainder filled in from reference TRBV5-1 and TRBJ2-1): KAGVTQTPRYLIKTRGQQVTLSCSPISGHRSVSWYQQTPGQGLQFLFEYFSETQRNKGNFPGRFSGRQFSNSRSEMNVSTLELGDSALYLCASSPSGNYNEQFFGPGTRLTVL.

The chain links TRBV7-9 to TRBJ1-4; D may be TRBD1 (5 bases). V was shortened by 5 bases and J by 3 bases, with 19 bases between the two germline ends. This CDR3 contains 17 residues. Germline V gene lookup returns CDR1 SEHNR and CDR2 FQNEAQ (reference sequence). In DNA form, the CDR3 reads TGTGCCAGCAGCGGGGCAGGGCTAACTCGGGCTAATGAAAAACTGTTTTTT. It yields the protein CASSGAGLTRANEKLFF.

This clone was detected only a few times. V usage is TRBV12-2 and J usage is TRBJ2-1; the listed D gene, TRBD2, was not tested against the DNA. TRBV12-2 is classified as a pseudogene. The CDR3 loop spans 13 amino acids. The CDR3 region is CASRWDFYNEQFF. Written as DNA, the CDR3 is TGTGCAAGTCGATGGGACTTCTACAATGAGCAGTTCTTC.

V usage is TRBV5-1 and J usage is TRBJ1-4; possibly TRBD1 for D (6 bases). The CDR3 is 15 residues long. Trimming shortened V by 4 bases and J by 7 bases, and 17 bases separated the two germline ends. Per the germline V gene, CDR1 is SGHRS and CDR2 is YFSETQ. The CDR3 DNA reads as TGCGCCAGCAGCCTGGTGGGGGCAGGCGGTGAAAAACTGTTTTTT. Its translation: CASSLVGAGGEKLFF. The variable domain in full, completed from reference TRBV5-1 and TRBJ1-4, reads KAGVTQTPRYLIKTRGQQVTLSCSPISGHRSVSWYQQTPGQGLQFLFEYFSETQRNKGNFPGRFSGRQFSNSRSEMNVSTLELGDSALYLCASSLVGAGGEKLFFGSGTQLSVL.

V is TRBV2 and J is TRBJ2-7, with 7 bases that match TRBD1. The CDR3 covers 15 residues. The trim removed 6 bases at V and 0 bases at J, leaving 8 bases unmatched. The V gene's germline CDR1 is SNHLY and CDR2 FYNNEI. Written as DNA, the CDR3 is TGTGCCAGCAGACCAGGGGACAGCTACTCCTACGAGCAGTACTTC. Translated, it gives CASRPGDSYSYEQYF.

The J gene is TRBJ1-5, the V gene TRBV28; 9 nucleotides match TRBD1. Unmatched junction bases numbered 5, after V lost 6 bases and J lost 2 bases. Germline lookup yields CDR1 MDHEN and CDR2 SYDVKM. The CDR3 totals 15 residues. The CDR3 protein is CASRGTGSGNQPQHF. CDR3 bases: TGTGCCAGCAGGGGGACAGGGTCGGGCAATCAGCCCCAGCATTTT.

The chain recombines TRBV3-1 (or the pseudogene TRBV3-2) with TRBJ1-1; unclear D gene. The V gene lost 4 bases and the J gene lost 4 bases, with 10 bases spanning the gap. The CDR3 is 13 residues long. Germline V CDR1 and CDR2: LGHDT, YNNKEL (reference sequence). The chain's CDR3 is CASSPAASTEAFF. CDR3 nucleotides: TGTGCCAGCAGCCCGGCGGCCTCCACTGAAGCTTTCTTT.

The CDR3 sequence: CASSLGQANTEAFF. The CDR3 DNA reads TGTGCCAGTAGTCTAGGACAGGCGAACACTGAAGCTTTCTTT. The chain couples TRBV19 to TRBJ1-1; 7 nucleotides line up with TRBD1. J gave up 1 base and V 5 bases, and 4 bases lay outside the gene matches. Germline V CDR1 and CDR2: LNHDA, SQIVND (reference sequence). CDR3 size: 14 residues.

This chain connects TRBV30 to TRBJ1-1; no definite D call. V lost 2 bases and J lost 0, with 7 bases in between. The germline V gene encodes CDR1 GTSNPN and CDR2 SVGIG (reference sequence). The CDR3 runs to 13 residues. In DNA, the CDR3 is TGTGCCTGGAGTAAACAGTTGAACACTGAAGCTTTCTTT. This sequence encodes CAWSKQLNTEAFF.

This chain connects TRBV6-5 to TRBJ1-5, with 8 bases lining up with TRBD1. Germline V gives CDR1 MNHEY, CDR2 SVGAGI. This CDR3 is 15 amino acids long. J gave up 0 bases and V 6 bases, and 4 bases lay outside the gene matches. The CDR3 region is CASRDRDYSNQPQHF. The CDR3, as DNA: TGTGCCAGCAGGGACAGGGATTATAGCAATCAGCCCCAGCATTTT.

This chain connects TRBV28 to TRBJ2-7; 8 positions agree with TRBD1. The V and J ends lost 7 bases and 5 bases, in that order; junction bases with no gene match: 7. Per germline, CDR1 MDHEN and CDR2 SYDVKM. CDR3 length: 13 amino acids. The CDR3 DNA follows: TGTGCCAGCAAGGAGCAGGGGGCAAACGAGCAGTACTTC. Translated, it gives CASKEQGANEQYF.

This chain uses TRBV10-3 with TRBJ1-2; 8 bases map to TRBD1. Germline CDR1 and CDR2: ENHRY and SYGVKD. Losses at the gene ends were 7 bases for V and 7 bases for J; bases not matched to a gene: 8. The CDR3 is made up of 13 amino acids. The CDR3 nucleotides are TGTGCCATCATTCCAGACAGGGGCTTTGGCTACACCTTC. Translated, it gives CAIIPDRGFGYTF.

This chain joins TRBV27 and TRBJ2-1, with 8 nucleotides matching TRBD2. CDR1 is MNHEY, CDR2 SMNVEV, per germline (reference sequence). The CDR3 loop spans 16 amino acids. The J segment lost 2 bases and the V segment lost 2 bases, leaving 5 bases of the junction unmatched. The CDR3 bases are TGTGCCAGCAGTTTAGACACTAGCGGTCCCTACAATGAGCAGTTCTTC. Its translation is CASSLDTSGPYNEQFF.

The V call is TRBV19, the J call TRBJ2-7; TRBD1 matches 8 bases. Per the germline V gene, CDR1 is LNHDA and CDR2 is SQIVND (reference sequence). The CDR3 covers 16 residues. V dropped 6 bases and J dropped 4; count of bases not matched to a gene: 14. CDR3 region: CASSRNRQGLTYEQYF. The CDR3, as DNA: TGTGCCAGTAGCCGAAACCGACAGGGGCTTACTTACGAGCAGTACTTC. The variable domain in full, completed from reference TRBV19 and TRBJ2-7, reads DGGITQSPKYLFRKEGQNVTLSCEQNLNHDAMYWYRQDPGQGLRLIYYSQIVNDFQKGDIAEGYSVSREKKESFPLTVTSAQKNPTAFYLCASSRNRQGLTYEQYFGPGTRLTVT.

This chain joins TRBV15 and TRBJ2-3; 8 bases are a match to TRBD2. J was trimmed by 0 bases and V by 3 bases; bases with no gene match: 11. Per the germline V gene, CDR1 is LNHNV and CDR2 is YYDKDF (reference sequence). CDR3 length: 18 amino acids. Here the CDR3 reads CATSRDPGGGTSTDTQYF. In DNA, the CDR3 is TGTGCCACCAGCAGGGACCCGGGGGGGGGAACTAGCACAGATACGCAGTATTTT. Full variable domain (missing parts from reference TRBV15 and TRBJ2-3): DAMVIQNPRYQVTQFGKPVTLSCSQTLNHNVMYWYQQKSSQAPKLLFHYYDKDFNNEADTPDNFQSRRPNTSFCFLDIRSPGLGDTAMYLCATSRDPGGGTSTDTQYFGPGTRLTVL.

This chain uses TRBV5-1 with TRBJ1-1; 8 bases fit TRBD1. The CDR3 has 15 residues. Germline V lookup: CDR1 SGHRS, CDR2 YFSETQ. V shed 6 bases and J 2 bases; nucleotides not matched to a gene: 9. Written as DNA, the CDR3 is TGCGCCAGCACCACCTTCGCAGGGGGCAACACTGAAGCTTTCTTT. Protein product: CASTTFAGGNTEAFF.

The gene calls are TRBV18 and TRBJ1-6; 8 bases align to TRBD1. Germline V CDR1 and CDR2: KGHSH, LQKENI. The CDR3 has 13 residues. V shed 8 bases and J 10 bases; nucleotides not matched to a gene: 7. CDR3 coding DNA: TGTGCCAGCACCCAGGGGGCACGGTCACCCCTCCACTTT. Translating it yields CASTQGARSPLHF.

The V and J genes are TRBV4-1 and TRBJ2-7, with 12 bases fitting TRBD2. There are 17 residues in the CDR3. Germline V gene lookup returns CDR1 MGHRA and CDR2 YSYEKL. The V and J ends lost 1 base and 4 bases, in that order; junction bases with no gene match: 8. This CDR3 is CASSQAGGGLAGYEQYF. DNA of the CDR3: TGCGCCAGCAGCCAAGCCGGGGGTGGACTAGCGGGGTACGAGCAGTACTTC.

In DNA, the CDR3 is TGCGCCAGCAGCCGGCCGGGACAGGGAATAGTCGGGGAGCTGTTTTTT. Translating it yields CASSRPGQGIVGELFF. The chain combines TRBV4-1 with TRBJ2-2; 9 bases are shared with TRBD1. Trimming removed 4 bases from V and 7 bases from J; junction bases left unmatched: 10. Germline CDR1 is MGHRA and CDR2 is YSYEKL. This CDR3 spans 16 amino acids.